One sample yielded the 11 T cell receptor beta chains listed below, sequenced in a study of blood T cells in healthy people across ages. A second roughly 6 to 12 cycle PCR used barcoded and J-beta primers. TCRdb recomputed calls from the 5' RACE reads with MiXCR, one row per CDR3 protein. The sample lists around 1,700,000 distinct CDR3 sequences; under 30% were seen once. Material for sequencing was blood. The receptor source for this set is a woman in her 30s in good health.

The V gene is TRBV24-1, the J gene TRBJ2-1; TRBD2 aligns across 10 bases. Germline V gives CDR1 KGHDR, CDR2 SFDVKD. CDR3 length: 17 amino acids. V shed 3 bases and J 0 bases; nucleotides not matched to a gene: 4. The CDR3 DNA is TGTGCCACCAGTGATGACTTAGCGGGGGGCTCCTACAATGAGCAGTTCTTC. It is translated as CATSDDLAGGSYNEQFF.

As regards this clonotype: It is unclear where the CDR3 begins or ends on the DNA, so no DNA is shown, and the CDR3 is as TCRdb lists it. The chain uses TRBV29-1 and TRBJ2-7; the tabulated D call, TRBD1, remains unverified against the DNA. Ends included, the CDR3 has 16 residues. Germline V lookup: CDR1 SQVTM, CDR2 ANQGSEA. CDR3 amino acids: CSVCLERDSSPYEQYF.

This clonotype turned up a few times. This chain joins TRBV7-8 and TRBJ2-5; TRBD1 aligns across 8 bases. V shed 3 bases and J 5 bases; nucleotides not matched to a gene: 8. The CDR3 runs to 15 residues. The germline CDR1 and CDR2 sequences are SGHVS and FQNEAQ. The CDR3 DNA reads as TGTGCCAGCAGCTTCCCTGGGACAGGTATCGAGACCCAGTACTTC. It yields the protein CASSFPGTGIETQYF.

This clonotype showed up just a few times. This rearrangement joins TRBV27 to TRBJ2-6, with D tentatively TRBD2 (5 bases). Looked up from germline, CDR1 is MNHEY and CDR2 is SMNVEV (reference sequence). This CDR3 has 18 residues. V lost 3 bases and J lost 0, with 15 bases in between. CDR3 region: CASSFRGRIYSGANVLTF. The CDR3 DNA reads as TGTGCCAGCAGTTTTCGGGGTAGAATTTACTCTGGGGCCAACGTCCTGACTTTC.

To note about this clonotype: At one end, the junction sequence differs from germline, possibly due to a read error. The rearrangement links TRBV7-9 to TRBJ1-5; maybe TRBD1 (6 bases). The germline V gene has CDR1 SEHNR and CDR2 FQNEAQ (reference sequence). The CDR3 is 12 residues long. The CDR3 region is CANSLDRDNQHF. CDR3 nucleotides: TGTGCCAACAGCTTAGACCGGGACAACCAGCATTTT.

The sample holds a few counts of this clonotype. The J gene is TRBJ1-2, the V gene TRBV27, with 7 nucleotides matching TRBD1. J lost 1 base, V lost 6 bases, and 5 bases had no gene match. The CDR3 consists of 14 residues. The germline V gene encodes CDR1 MNHEY and CDR2 SMNVEV (reference sequence). CDR3 loop: CASSQGGFNYGYTF. Written as DNA, the CDR3 is TGTGCCAGCAGCCAGGGGGGGTTTAACTATGGCTACACCTTC.

On this clonotype: A much larger clone differs by one base, so this may be a read error. This rearrangement joins TRBV29-1 to TRBJ2-1; D gene ambiguous. Germline V CDR1 and CDR2: SQVTM, ANQGSEA. V lost 5 bases, J lost 10 bases, and 15 bases lay in between. The CDR3 consists of 12 residues. CDR3 nucleotide sequence: TGCAGCGTTTCTAGTTCTTCCTACGAGCAGTTCTTC. Amino acid sequence: CSVSSSSYEQFF.

The gene calls are TRBV10-3 and TRBJ2-4; D tentatively reads TRBD1 or TRBD2 (5 bases each). Germline-derived CDR1 and CDR2 are ENHRY and SYGVKD. CDR3 length: 17 residues. Trimming shortened V by 6 bases and J by 0 bases, and 18 bases separated the two germline ends. In DNA, the CDR3 is TGTGCCATCAGAGCAGGGAGCGGTGACCTAGCCAAAAACATTCAGTACTTC. Encoded protein: CAIRAGSGDLAKNIQYF.

In regard to this clonotype: Germline and junction disagree at one end, which may indicate a read error. The chain has TRBV20-1 and TRBJ1-2; D is perhaps TRBD1 (5 bases). The length of the CDR3 is 14 residues. In germline, CDR1 is DFQATT, CDR2 SNEGSKA (reference sequence). CDR3 amino acids: CSAREEGTNYDYTF. CDR3 bases: TGCAGTGCTAGAGAGGAGGGGACTAACTATGACTACACCTTC.

This chain links TRBV3-1 with TRBJ1-6; no clear D. Germline V gene lookup returns CDR1 LGHDT and CDR2 YNNKEL (reference sequence). The CDR3 totals 15 residues. The ends were cut back, 1 base at V and 13 bases at J, with 17 bases in the middle. The CDR3 DNA is TGTGCCAGCAGCCAAGCTAGGTCCCTTGAGTGGCCCCTCCACTTT. Its protein is CASSQARSLEWPLHF.

The chain links TRBV25-1 to TRBJ1-1; D is perhaps TRBD1 (5 bases). Trimming cost V 4 bases and J 3 bases, with 12 bases left between them. In germline, CDR1 is MGHDK, CDR2 SYGVNS. This CDR3 comprises 14 residues. In nucleotides, the CDR3 is TGTGCCAGCAGTGCCGCCGGGACTTACACTGAAGCTTTCTTT. It codes for CASSAAGTYTEAFF. Together with reference TRBV25-1 and TRBJ1-1, the CDR3 gives the full variable domain: EADIYQTPRYLVIGTGKKITLECSQTMGHDKMYWYQQDPGMELHLIHYSYGVNSTEKGDLSSESTVSRIRTEHFPLTLESARPSHTSQYLCASSAAGTYTEAFFGQGTRLTVV.